This T cell receptor (beta chain) was sequenced in a study of cytomegalovirus exposure and HLA in healthy donors. The CDR3 length is 17 residues. The V and J ends lost 4 bases and 5 bases, in that order; junction bases with no gene match: 13. Germline lookup yields CDR1 SGDLS and CDR2 YYNGEE. Despite likely unrecorded immune exposures, the donors were nominally healthy at the time of sampling. Study-wide findings and caveats: Some segments of the V type, notably TRBV6-2 and TRBV6-3, were excluded as indistinguishable. A later analysis found most CMV-associated TCR beta chains apparently HLA-restricted. Later work found that TCR association rates differed between HLA loci; DRB1 had the most and HLA-C the fewest.

As to this clone: The antigen is not known.

Researchers ran the PCR with 60 Vbeta and 13 Jbeta primers. The assay was immunoSEQ multiplex PCR, and TCRdb's table has in-frame clones only and misses some. The table shows roughly 150,000 clones, with around 86% occurring only once. The sequence derives from a girl aged 2-10 years in good health and CMV-seropositive. The V gene is TRBV9, the J gene TRBJ2-5; 11 positions agree with TRBD2. The sample taken for sequencing was PBMCs. The CDR3 nucleotides are TGTGCCAGCAGCAAAAGACTAGCGGGAACGTGGGGGGAGACCCAGTACTTC. Its protein is CASSKRLAGTWGETQYF. The whole variable domain, remainder taken from reference TRBV9 and TRBJ2-5, is DSGVTQTPKHLITATGQRVTLRCSPRSGDLSVYWYQQSLDQGLQFLIQYYNGEERAKGNILERFSAQQFPDLHSELNLSSLELGDSALYFCASSKRLAGTWGETQYFGPGTRLLVL.